Listed here are 14 T cell receptor beta chains from one sample, sequenced in a study of blood T cell repertoires in COVID-19. Libraries were prepared by immunoSEQ multiplex PCR; TCRdb keeps only in-frame clonotypes and omits some of them. The sample lists roughly 150,000 clones, 65% to 85% occurring once. Sequencing was performed on PBMCs or T cells enriched from blood (not recorded which). These receptors all stem from a man aged 70-80 years who had been exposed to COVID-19.

This clone appeared once. The V call is TRBV5-4, the J call TRBJ2-7, with a weak D call TRBD1 (7 bases). Between the trimmed V and J ends, which lost 3 bases and 5 bases, there was a span of 15 bases. The CDR3 length is 14 residues. From germline, CDR1 is SGHNT and CDR2 YYREEE (reference sequence). CDR3 in amino acids: CASSSRQGGDEQYF. Written as DNA, the CDR3 is TGTGCCAGCAGCTCCCGACAGGGAGGAGACGAGCAGTACTTC.

CDR3 sequence reads: CASSPMSPVYGYTF. The CDR3 nucleotides read TGTGCCAGCAGCCCCATGAGCCCCGTCTATGGCTACACCTTC. The gene calls are TRBV9 and TRBJ1-2, with D hard to call. Trimming pared 4 bases from V and 4 bases from J, leaving 14 bases between. The V gene's germline CDR1 is SGDLS and CDR2 YYNGEE. This CDR3 spans 14 amino acids.

The chain couples TRBV27 to TRBJ2-5, with 9 positions matching TRBD1. V lost 6 bases and J lost 2; bases outside the gene matches: 13. This CDR3 region has 17 residues. Germline CDR1 reads MNHEY; CDR2 reads SMNVEV (reference sequence). CDR3: CASSRPGQGRGQETQYF. The DNA of the CDR3 is TGTGCCAGCAGCCGTCCGGGACAGGGAAGGGGTCAAGAGACCCAGTACTTC.

The chain employs TRBV6-5 and TRBJ2-7; TRBD2 matches 10 bases. J gave up 9 bases and V 6 bases, and 11 bases lay outside the gene matches. CDR3 length equals 14 residues. Germline V gene sequence: CDR1 MNHEY, CDR2 SVGAGI. CDR3 sequence reads: CASSDGLAGDGQYF. The CDR3 DNA is TGTGCCAGCAGCGACGGCCTAGCGGGGGACGGGCAGTACTTC.

This clone came up once. The J gene is TRBJ1-1, the V gene TRBV30; D remains ambiguous. The V gene's germline CDR1 is GTSNPN and CDR2 SVGIG (reference sequence). The CDR3 is made up of 12 amino acids. V lost 2 bases and J lost 5, with 9 bases in between. CDR3 sequence: CAWSTGVTEAFF. The CDR3, as DNA: TGTGCCTGGAGTACTGGTGTGACTGAAGCTTTCTTT.

The CDR3 reads CASSQGGAVGNTIYF. Written as DNA, the CDR3 is TGCGCCAGCAGCCAGGGGGGGGCAGTTGGAAACACCATATATTTT. The rearrangement joins TRBV4-3 to TRBJ1-3; tentatively, D is TRBD1 (6 bases). V lost 3 bases and J lost 3, with 12 bases in between. The CDR3 spans 15 residues. Germline CDR1 and CDR2: LGHNA and YSLEER.

The chain carries TRBV5-1 and TRBJ1-5; a possible D gene is TRBD1 (6 bases). Between the trimmed V and J ends, which lost 4 bases and 1 base, there was a span of 12 bases. The CDR3 has 15 amino acids. Germline values: CDR1 SGHRS, CDR2 YFSETQ. CDR3 DNA: TGCGCCAGCAGCCCGGACAGTTACAGCAATCAGCCCCAGCATTTT. Translating gives CASSPDSYSNQPQHF.

V and J are TRBV19 and TRBJ1-1; D may be TRBD1 (5 bases). V was clipped by 9 bases and J by 0 bases, with 8 bases between them. The germline V gene has CDR1 LNHDA and CDR2 SQIVND (reference sequence). This CDR3 comprises 12 residues. DNA of the CDR3: TGTGCCAGCAGGGATCTGAACACTGAAGCTTTCTTT. It translates to CASRDLNTEAFF.

The chain carries TRBV5-1 and TRBJ1-5; 7 nucleotides agree with TRBD1. The CDR3 totals 14 residues. Germline loops: CDR1 SGHRS, CDR2 YFSETQ. With 4 bases clipped from V and 4 bases from J, the junction kept 5 bases outside the gene matches. CDR3 nucleotide sequence: TGCGCCAGCAGCCCTGCAGGGGGAAATCAGCCCCAGCATTTT. This encodes CASSPAGGNQPQHF. Using reference TRBV5-1 and TRBJ1-5 for the parts outside the CDR3, the full variable domain is KAGVTQTPRYLIKTRGQQVTLSCSPISGHRSVSWYQQTPGQGLQFLFEYFSETQRNKGNFPGRFSGRQFSNSRSEMNVSTLELGDSALYLCASSPAGGNQPQHFGDGTRLSIL.

The chain links TRBV11-2 to TRBJ1-4, with 7 positions matching TRBD1. The CDR3 covers 16 residues. Trimming at V came to 4 bases and at J to 8 bases, leaving 13 bases not matched to a gene. The germline V gene has CDR1 SGHAT and CDR2 FQNNGV. As DNA, the CDR3 is TGTGCCAGCAGCTCCGACAGGGCGGGGGGGAGAGAAAAACTGTTTTTT. Its translation is CASSSDRAGGREKLFF. Drawing the rest from reference TRBV11-2 and TRBJ1-4, the complete variable domain is EAGVAQSPRYKIIEKRQSVAFWCNPISGHATLYWYQQILGQGPKLLIQFQNNGVVDDSQLPKDRFSAERLKGVDSTLKIQPAKLEDSAVYLCASSSDRAGGREKLFFGSGTQLSVL.

CDR3 sequence: CAISEGGRNGELFF. The CDR3 nucleotides are TGTGCCATCAGTGAAGGAGGCAGGAACGGGGAGCTGTTTTTT. This chain links TRBV10-3 with TRBJ2-2; D might be TRBD2 (5 bases). V lost 3 bases, J lost 7 bases, and 12 bases lay in between. The CDR3 covers 14 residues. Germline V gene data show CDR1 as ENHRY and CDR2 as SYGVKD.

V usage is TRBV19 and J usage is TRBJ1-3; possibly TRBD1 for D (5 bases). In germline, CDR1 is LNHDA, CDR2 SQIVND (reference sequence). CDR3 size: 13 residues. Trimming removed 5 bases at V and 2 bases at J, with 7 bases between. This CDR3 is CASSDSTGNTIYF. The CDR3 nucleotides are TGTGCCAGTAGTGACAGTACTGGAAACACCATATATTTT.

V is TRBV19 and J is TRBJ1-2; D unclear. CDR3 length equals 18 residues. V lost 7 bases, J lost 0 bases, and 24 bases lay in between. CDR1 LNHDA and CDR2 SQIVND come from the germline V gene (reference sequence). The CDR3 loop reads CASTPRGSGLAANYGYTF. The CDR3 nucleotides read TGTGCCAGTACCCCCCGAGGGAGCGGTCTCGCCGCTAACTATGGCTACACCTTC.

The genes are TRBV7-9 and TRBJ1-5; weak D call: TRBD1 (5 bases). The V and J ends lost 1 base and 4 bases respectively, with 8 bases between them. There are 14 residues in the CDR3. In germline, CDR1 is SEHNR, CDR2 FQNEAQ (reference sequence). In nucleotides, the CDR3 is TGTGCCAGCAGCTTAGGGGGCCCTAATCAGCCCCAGCATTTT. As protein: CASSLGGPNQPQHF.